What follows is one TCR beta chain and its context. This CDR3 contains 18 residues. V gave up 2 bases and J gave up 3 bases, with 20 bases separating them. Germline CDR1 MNHNS, CDR2 SASEGT. This sample is drawn from a study of T cell responses to AZD1222 COVID-19 vaccine. Clones were read by immunoSEQ multiplex PCR, and TCRdb kept only the in-frame ones, dropping some. The profile shows some 82,000 clones, around 89% of them singletons. The sequence was collected from an adult in good health. The specimen was peripheral blood, collected on day 0 of AZD1222 vaccination. This chain uses TRBV6-1 with TRBJ1-3; no reliable D call. The DNA for the CDR3 is TGTGCCAGCAGTGAATTCGGAAGAGCCCGTTCTAATGGAAACACCATATATTTT. Protein product: CASSEFGRARSNGNTIYF.